These 15 T cell receptor beta chains were sequenced from one sample in a study of blood T cells in healthy people across ages. For the second PCR, which ran for about 7 to 11 cycles, a sample-barcoded 5' primer and a J-beta primer mix were used. A single record per CDR3 protein comes from TCRdb applying MiXCR to the 5' RACE reads. The sample holds about 1.6 million distinct CDR3 sequences, 30% to 40% seen once. The specimen sequenced was blood. The source is a woman between 25 and 40 years old in good health.

Details on this clonotype: The junction departs from the called germline gene at one end, perhaps through a read error. The V call is TRBV7-9, the J call TRBJ1-2, with 10 positions matching TRBD1. Germline V CDR1 and CDR2: SEHNR, FQNEAQ (reference sequence). The CDR3 loop spans 15 amino acids. The CDR3 is CASSHGQGDNYGNTF. CDR3 sequence (DNA): TGTGCCAGCAGCCACGGACAGGGGGATAACTATGGCAACACCTTC.

This chain uses TRBV20-1 with TRBJ2-3; D is unclear. Germline V lookup: CDR1 DFQATT, CDR2 SNEGSKA (reference sequence). The CDR3 runs 13 residues. The V gene lost 6 bases and the J gene lost 8 bases, with 18 bases spanning the gap. Here the CDR3 reads CSARRVEAGTQYF. CDR3 bases: TGCAGTGCCCGTCGCGTAGAAGCAGGTACGCAGTATTTT.

The chain is built from TRBV12-3 or TRBV12-4 and TRBJ2-1, with 8 bases that match TRBD2. Trimming at V came to 5 bases and at J to 2 bases, leaving 14 bases not matched to a gene. CDR3 length: 18 amino acids. CDR3 residues: CASSLTGLLAEAYNEQFF. CDR3 nucleotides: TGTGCCAGCAGTCTGACAGGATTACTAGCGGAAGCCTACAATGAGCAGTTCTTC.

On this clonotype itself: A read error may be the cause here, since a much bigger clone is one base away. The gene calls are TRBV29-1 and TRBJ2-6; D may be TRBD1 (5 bases). CDR3 length: 16 amino acids. Germline V CDR1 and CDR2: SQVTM, ANQGSEA. The DNA for the CDR3 is TGCAGCGCCGTTGTAGTGTGGGGCTCTGGGGCCGACGTCCTGACTTTC. The encoded protein is CSAVVVWGSGADVLTF.

The chain recombines TRBV30 with TRBJ1-2; D not resolved. CDR1 is GTSNPN and CDR2 is SVGIG in the germline V gene (reference sequence). The CDR3 has 12 residues. The V end lost 1 base, the J end lost 6 bases, and 9 bases lay between the germline ends. CDR3 DNA sequence: TGTGCCTGGAGTGCGGTAGGAGATGGCTACACCTTC. Its translation is CAWSAVGDGYTF.

The chain employs TRBV15 and TRBJ2-6; D possibly corresponds to TRBD2 (7 bases). Trimming shortened V by 3 bases and J by 0 bases, and 15 bases separated the two germline ends. This CDR3 has 18 residues. Germline loops: CDR1 LNHNV, CDR2 YYDKDF (reference sequence). The CDR3 nucleotides read TGTGCCACCAGCAGTGGGGGGGCGTTAATCTCTGGGGCCAACGTCCTGACTTTC. Its translation is CATSSGGALISGANVLTF.

The V call is TRBV30, the J call TRBJ2-5, with 8 positions matching TRBD2. The CDR3 spans 15 residues. Germline V gives CDR1 GTSNPN, CDR2 SVGIG (reference sequence). V shed 1 base, J shed 3 bases, and the junction held 7 bases outside the gene matches. CDR3 sequence reads: CAWSGPPGGEETQYF. The CDR3 region has the DNA TGTGCCTGGAGTGGCCCCCCGGGAGGGGAAGAGACCCAGTACTTC.

V gene TRBV2 combines with J gene TRBJ2-4, with 7 bases matching TRBD1. V trimming: 10 bases; J trimming: 6 bases; junction bases outside the gene matches: 6. Germline-derived CDR1 and CDR2 are SNHLY and FYNNEI. The CDR3 has 12 amino acids. This CDR3 reads CATTGQTNIQYF. DNA for the CDR3: TGTGCCACCACGGGACAGACAAACATTCAGTACTTC.

This clonotype was counted between two and nine times. The chain uses TRBV5-1 and TRBJ2-3; D is uncertain. The CDR3 length is 14 residues. The V gene lost 1 base and the J gene lost 5 bases, with 11 bases spanning the gap. CDR1 and CDR2 from the germline V gene are SGHRS and YFSETQ. The CDR3 nucleotides are TGCGCCAGCAGCTTGAGAACAGCCATAGATACGCAGTATTTT. Protein product: CASSLRTAIDTQYF.

This chain links TRBV6-6 with TRBJ1-2, with TRBD1 identical over 8 bases. Germline V gives CDR1 MNHNY, CDR2 SVGAGI (reference sequence). The CDR3 contains 14 residues. The ends lost 6 bases at V and 4 bases at J; junction bases unmatched: 7. Here the CDR3 reads CASRGTGRSYGYTF. In DNA, the CDR3 is TGTGCCAGCAGAGGGACAGGACGGTCCTATGGCTACACCTTC.

The V gene is TRBV7-9, the J gene TRBJ1-4; D unresolved. Trimming removed 1 base from V and 5 bases from J, with 11 bases in between. CDR1 is SEHNR and CDR2 is FQNEAQ in the germline V gene (reference sequence). The length of the CDR3 is 15 residues. DNA of the CDR3: TGTGCCAGCAGCTTAGACACCGATGAGAATGAAAAACTGTTTTTT. Translation: CASSLDTDENEKLFF.

The chain has TRBV6-1 and TRBJ1-5; D remains unclear. Trimming stripped 6 bases from V and 0 bases from J, with 15 bases between. There are 16 residues in the CDR3. From germline, CDR1 is MNHNS and CDR2 SASEGT. As DNA, the CDR3 is TGTGCCAGCAGCCAACTAATAGTCAATAGCAATCAGCCCCAGCATTTT. Translating gives CASSQLIVNSNQPQHF.

On this clonotype itself: The junction differs from germline at one of its ends, possibly a read error. The chain uses TRBV10-3 and TRBJ2-1; 8 positions match TRBD2. There are 16 residues in the CDR3. CDR1 and CDR2 (germline): ENHRY, SYGVKD. The chain's CDR3 is CVISDPTSGDYNEQFF. The DNA for the CDR3 is TGTGTCATCAGTGACCCTACTAGCGGAGACTACAATGAGCAGTTCTTC.

The V gene is TRBV6-1, the J gene TRBJ2-3; 10 nucleotides line up with TRBD2. Germline loops: CDR1 MNHNS, CDR2 SASEGT. V lost 7 bases and J lost 1; bases outside the gene matches: 8. CDR3 length: 16 residues. CDR3 residues: CASKVASGSRTDTQYF. In nucleotides, the CDR3 is TGTGCCAGCAAAGTGGCTAGCGGGAGCCGCACAGATACGCAGTATTTT.

The table lists this clonotype with many counts. The rearrangement links TRBV29-1 to TRBJ1-2; no clear D gene. V lost 5 bases and J lost 3, with 13 bases in between. This CDR3 is built from 13 residues. The germline V gene has CDR1 SQVTM and CDR2 ANQGSEA. CDR3: CSVTPVSDYGYTF. CDR3 in DNA: TGCAGCGTTACCCCAGTATCGGACTATGGCTACACCTTC.